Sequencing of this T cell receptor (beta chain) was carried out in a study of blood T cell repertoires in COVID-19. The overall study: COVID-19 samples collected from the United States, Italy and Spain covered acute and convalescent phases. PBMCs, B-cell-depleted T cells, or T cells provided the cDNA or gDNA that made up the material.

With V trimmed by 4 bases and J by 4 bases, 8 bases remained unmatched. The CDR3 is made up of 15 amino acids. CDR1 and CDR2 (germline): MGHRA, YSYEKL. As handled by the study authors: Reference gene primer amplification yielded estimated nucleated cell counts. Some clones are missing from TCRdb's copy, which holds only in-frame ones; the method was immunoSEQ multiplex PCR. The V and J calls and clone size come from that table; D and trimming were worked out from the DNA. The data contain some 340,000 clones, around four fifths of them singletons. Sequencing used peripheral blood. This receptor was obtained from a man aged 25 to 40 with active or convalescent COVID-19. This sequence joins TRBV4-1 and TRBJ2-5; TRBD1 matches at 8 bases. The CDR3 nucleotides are TGCGCCAGCAGCCGCAGACAGGGGTATCGAGAGACCCAGTACTTC. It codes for CASSRRQGYRETQYF.